In this sample, the clone carrying this T cell receptor (beta chain) turned up many times. Antigen unknown. Per germline, CDR1 SGDLS and CDR2 YYNGEE. The ends were cut back, 2 bases at V and 6 bases at J, with 17 bases in the middle. This CDR3 is built from 15 residues. The data stem from a study of CD8 T cells in ankylosing spondylitis. TCRdb re-derived calls from the 5' RACE reads in MiXCR, one entry per CDR3 protein. In the table there are about 42,000 distinct CDR3 sequences, just under 4% of which are singletons. Study-wide results and limits: Seemingly distinctive of ankylosing spondylitis blood was a TCR beta motif formed by eight highly homologous variants.

Input material: blood, either unsorted or a sorted T cell fraction (not recorded which). The sequence came from a female donor with ankylosing spondylitis or in good health (not recorded which). The V gene is TRBV9, the J gene TRBJ1-1; D may be TRBD1 (6 bases). The CDR3 DNA reads TGTGCCAGCAGCGTTTCTCCGGGACAAACAGCTGAAGCTTTCTTT. Its protein product is CASSVSPGQTAEAFF.